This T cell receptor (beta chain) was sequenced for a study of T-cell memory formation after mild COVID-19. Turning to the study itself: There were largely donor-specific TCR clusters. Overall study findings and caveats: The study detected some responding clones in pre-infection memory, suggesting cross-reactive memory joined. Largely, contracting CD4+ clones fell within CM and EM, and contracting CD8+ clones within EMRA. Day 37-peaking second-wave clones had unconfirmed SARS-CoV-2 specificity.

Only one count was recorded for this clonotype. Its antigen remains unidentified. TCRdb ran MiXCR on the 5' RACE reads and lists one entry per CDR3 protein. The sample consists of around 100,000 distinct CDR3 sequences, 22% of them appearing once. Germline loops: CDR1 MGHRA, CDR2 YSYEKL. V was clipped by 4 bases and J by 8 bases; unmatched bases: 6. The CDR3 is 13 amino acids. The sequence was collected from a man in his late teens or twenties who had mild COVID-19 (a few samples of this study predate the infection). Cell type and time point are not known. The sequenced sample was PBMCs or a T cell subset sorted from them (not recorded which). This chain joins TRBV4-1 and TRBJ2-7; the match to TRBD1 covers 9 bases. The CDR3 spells CASSPTGGKKQYF. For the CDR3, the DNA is TGCGCCAGCAGCCCGACAGGGGGTAAGAAGCAGTACTTC.